What follows are 10 T cell receptor beta chains derived from one specimen sequenced in a study of cytomegalovirus exposure and HLA in healthy donors. PCR amplification relied on 60 Vbeta primers (plus 13 Jbeta primers). Assay used: immunoSEQ multiplex PCR; TCRdb lists only in-frame clones, some missing. The sample consists of some 70,000 clones, approximately 75% of them appearing once. Material for sequencing was PBMCs. The receptors come from a human donor in good health.

This rearrangement joins TRBV19 to TRBJ1-5; D remains ambiguous. V lost 5 bases, J lost 4 bases, and 18 bases lay in between. Germline CDR1 LNHDA, CDR2 SQIVND (reference sequence). This CDR3 is built from 16 residues. CDR3 in amino acids: CASSRPLGEPNQPQHF. CDR3 sequence (DNA): TGTGCCAGTAGTCGCCCCTTGGGAGAACCAAATCAGCCCCAGCATTTT.

The chain carries TRBV29-1 and TRBJ2-2; D call uncertain. This CDR3 spans 12 amino acids. Trimming removed 7 bases at V and 0 bases at J, with 6 bases between. Germline loops: CDR1 SQVTM, CDR2 ANQGSEA. DNA for the CDR3: TGCAGCGCCGAGTCGAACACCGGGGAGCTGTTTTTT. This codes for CSAESNTGELFF.

The chain uses TRBV18 and TRBJ1-1; D not certain. The CDR3 covers 16 residues. V dropped 2 bases and J dropped 1 base, with 14 bases sitting between them. Germline V gene sequence: CDR1 KGHSH, CDR2 LQKENI. Here the CDR3 reads CASSPGEGPKNTEAFF. The CDR3 region has the DNA TGTGCCAGCTCACCAGGTGAGGGCCCGAAGAACACTGAAGCTTTCTTT.

The J gene is TRBJ2-1, the V gene TRBV6-4; D is possibly TRBD2 (6 bases). Germline CDR1 reads MRHNA; CDR2 reads SNTAGT. Trimming left V 8 bases short and J 9 bases short, with 17 bases between. CDR3 length: 13 amino acids. CDR3 in DNA: TGTGCCAGCTCCGGTAGGGCCGGGGGTGAGCAGTTCTTC. Translated, it gives CASSGRAGGEQFF.

The chain is built from TRBV19 and TRBJ1-6; 7 bases align to TRBD1. Germline assignment: CDR1 LNHDA and CDR2 SQIVND (reference sequence). CDR3 length equals 14 residues. Losses at the gene ends were 4 bases for V and 4 bases for J; bases not matched to a gene: 1. CDR3 sequence: CASSTGGYNSPLHF. The CDR3 nucleotides are TGTGCCAGTAGTACAGGGGGGTATAATTCACCCCTCCACTTT.

The chain is built from TRBV5-1 and TRBJ2-7; a weak D match, TRBD1 (5 bases). The CDR3 is made up of 12 amino acids. From germline, CDR1 is SGHRS and CDR2 YFSETQ. Trimming stripped 4 bases from V and 6 bases from J, with 11 bases between. The DNA of the CDR3 is TGCGCCAGCAGCATAGACAGATTCGAGCAGTACTTC. Its protein is CASSIDRFEQYF.

The J gene is TRBJ1-5, the V gene TRBV30; D remains ambiguous. The CDR3 has 13 amino acids. V lost 5 bases, J lost 1 base, and 9 bases lay in between. Germline CDR1 reads GTSNPN; CDR2 reads SVGIG (reference sequence). CDR3: CAWADKSNQPQHF. In nucleotides, the CDR3 is TGTGCCTGGGCCGACAAAAGCAATCAGCCCCAGCATTTT.

V usage is TRBV19 and J usage is TRBJ1-1; no firm D call. The CDR3 is made up of 12 amino acids. The V gene lost 4 bases and the J gene lost 2 bases, with 5 bases spanning the gap. The germline CDR1 and CDR2 sequences are LNHDA and SQIVND (reference sequence). This CDR3 is CASSTVNTEAFF. For the CDR3, the DNA is TGTGCCAGTAGTACGGTTAACACTGAAGCTTTCTTT.

This clone occurred once. This chain links TRBV28 with TRBJ2-7, with 7 bases matching TRBD1. There are 11 residues in the CDR3. The germline CDR1 and CDR2 sequences are MDHEN and SYDVKM. The ends lost 11 bases at V and 6 bases at J; junction bases unmatched: 7. Here the CDR3 DNA reads TGTGCCGTCTCGGCAGGGGGCGAGCAGTACTTC. Translated: CAVSAGGEQYF.

This sequence joins TRBV5-1 and TRBJ2-2; TRBD2 might be the D (5 bases). Trimming left V 2 bases short and J 0 bases short, with 8 bases between. Germline V gene lookup returns CDR1 SGHRS and CDR2 YFSETQ. This CDR3 contains 15 residues. The CDR3 DNA sequence: TGCGCCAGCAGCTTTAGGAGGCCGAACACCGGGGAGCTGTTTTTT. Its translation is CASSFRRPNTGELFF.